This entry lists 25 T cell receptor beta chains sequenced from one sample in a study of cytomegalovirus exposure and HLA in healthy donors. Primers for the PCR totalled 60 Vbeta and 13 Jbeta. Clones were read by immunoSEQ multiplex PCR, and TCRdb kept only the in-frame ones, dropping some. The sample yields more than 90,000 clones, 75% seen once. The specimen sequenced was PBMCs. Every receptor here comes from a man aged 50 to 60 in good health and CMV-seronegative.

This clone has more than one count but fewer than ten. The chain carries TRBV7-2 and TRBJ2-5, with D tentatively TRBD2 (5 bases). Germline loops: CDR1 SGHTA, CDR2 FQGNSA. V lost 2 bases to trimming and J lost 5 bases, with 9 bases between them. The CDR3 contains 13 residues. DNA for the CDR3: TGTGCCAGCAGCTTAAGTCTAGCCGAGACCCAGTACTTC. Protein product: CASSLSLAETQYF.

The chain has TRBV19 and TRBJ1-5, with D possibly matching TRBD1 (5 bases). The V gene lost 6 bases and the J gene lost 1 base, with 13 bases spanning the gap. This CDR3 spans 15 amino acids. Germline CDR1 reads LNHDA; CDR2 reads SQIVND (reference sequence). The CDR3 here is CASRGLSGSNQPQHF. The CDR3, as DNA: TGTGCCAGTAGGGGGCTCAGCGGGAGCAATCAGCCCCAGCATTTT.

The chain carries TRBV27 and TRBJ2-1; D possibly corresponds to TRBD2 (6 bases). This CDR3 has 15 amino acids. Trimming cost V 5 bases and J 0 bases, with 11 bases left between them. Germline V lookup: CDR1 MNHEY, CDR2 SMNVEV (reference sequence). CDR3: CASSGQGGSYNEQFF. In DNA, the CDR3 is TGTGCCAGCAGTGGGCAGGGAGGCTCCTACAATGAGCAGTTCTTC.

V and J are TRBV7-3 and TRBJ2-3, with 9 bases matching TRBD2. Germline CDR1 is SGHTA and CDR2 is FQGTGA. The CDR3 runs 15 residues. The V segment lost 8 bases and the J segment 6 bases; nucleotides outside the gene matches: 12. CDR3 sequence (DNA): TGTGCCAGCTCAAAGGCTAGCGGGGTCCAGGATACGCAGTATTTT. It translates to CASSKASGVQDTQYF.

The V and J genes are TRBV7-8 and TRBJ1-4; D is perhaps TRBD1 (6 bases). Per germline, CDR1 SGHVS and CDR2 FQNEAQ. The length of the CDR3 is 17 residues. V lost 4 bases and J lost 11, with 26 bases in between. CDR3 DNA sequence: TGTGCCAGCAGCTCACCTGGGGGCGGGCGGGGGCCGGGGAAACTGTTTTTT. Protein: CASSSPGGGRGPGKLFF.

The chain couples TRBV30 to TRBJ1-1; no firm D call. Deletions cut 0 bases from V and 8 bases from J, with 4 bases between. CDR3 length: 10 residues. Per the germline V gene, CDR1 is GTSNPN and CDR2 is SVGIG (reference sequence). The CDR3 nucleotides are TGTGCCTGGAGTGTACAAGAAGCTTTCTTT. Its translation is CAWSVQEAFF.

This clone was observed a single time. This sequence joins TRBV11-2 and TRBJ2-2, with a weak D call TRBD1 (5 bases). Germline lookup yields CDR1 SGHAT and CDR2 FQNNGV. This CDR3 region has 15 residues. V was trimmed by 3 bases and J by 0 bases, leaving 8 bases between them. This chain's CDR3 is CASSLGPSNTGELFF. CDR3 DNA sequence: TGTGCCAGCAGCTTGGGGCCCTCGAACACCGGGGAGCTGTTTTTT.

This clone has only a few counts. The DNA for the CDR3 is TGTGCCAGCAGCCAAGATAGGGGAGGGATCACTGAAGCTTTCTTT. As protein: CASSQDRGGITEAFF. This rearrangement joins TRBV14 to TRBJ1-1, with TRBD1 as a possible D gene (5 bases). The CDR3 runs to 15 residues. The germline CDR1 and CDR2 sequences are SGHDN and FVKESK. V shed 0 bases and J shed 4 bases, with 12 bases lying between them.

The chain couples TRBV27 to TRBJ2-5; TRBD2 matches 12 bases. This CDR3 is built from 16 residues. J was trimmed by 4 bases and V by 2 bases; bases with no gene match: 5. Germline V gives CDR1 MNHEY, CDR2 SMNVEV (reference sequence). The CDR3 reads CASSLRLAGAGETQYF. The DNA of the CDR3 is TGTGCCAGCAGTTTAAGACTAGCGGGAGCTGGAGAGACCCAGTACTTC.

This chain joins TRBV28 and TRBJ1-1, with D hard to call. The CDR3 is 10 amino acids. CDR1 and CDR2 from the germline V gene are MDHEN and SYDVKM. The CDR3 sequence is CGPTNTEAFF. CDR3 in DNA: TGTGGGCCCACGAACACTGAAGCTTTCTTT.

The DNA for the CDR3 is TGCGCCAGCAGTCAAAGGTCTAGCTGCACAGATACGCAGTATTTT. Translated: CASSQRSSCTDTQYF. The chain combines TRBV23-1 with TRBJ2-3; perhaps TRBD2 as D (5 bases). TRBV23-1 is placed among ORFs of uncertain function. The CDR3 has 15 residues. Deletions cut 2 bases from V and 1 base from J, with 10 bases between.

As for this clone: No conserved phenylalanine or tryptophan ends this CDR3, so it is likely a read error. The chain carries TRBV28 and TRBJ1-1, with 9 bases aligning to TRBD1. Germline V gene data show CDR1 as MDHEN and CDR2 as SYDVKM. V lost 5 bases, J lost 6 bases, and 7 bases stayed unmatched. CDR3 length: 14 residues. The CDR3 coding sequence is TGTGCCAGCAGTGGGACAGGGAGGATGGCTGAAGCTTTCCTT. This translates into CASSGTGRMAEAFL.

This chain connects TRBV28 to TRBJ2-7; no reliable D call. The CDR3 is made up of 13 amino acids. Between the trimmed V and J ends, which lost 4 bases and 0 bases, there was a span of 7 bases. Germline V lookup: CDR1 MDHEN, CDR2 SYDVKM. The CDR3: CASSYADSYEQYF. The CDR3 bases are TGTGCCAGCAGTTACGCAGACTCCTACGAGCAGTACTTC.

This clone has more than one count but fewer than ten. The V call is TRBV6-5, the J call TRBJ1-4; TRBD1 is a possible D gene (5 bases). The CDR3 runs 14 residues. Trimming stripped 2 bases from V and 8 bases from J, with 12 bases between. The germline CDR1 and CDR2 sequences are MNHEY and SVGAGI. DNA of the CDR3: TGTGCCAGCAGTTACGGAACCGGGGGGGAAAAACTGTTTTTT. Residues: CASSYGTGGEKLFF.

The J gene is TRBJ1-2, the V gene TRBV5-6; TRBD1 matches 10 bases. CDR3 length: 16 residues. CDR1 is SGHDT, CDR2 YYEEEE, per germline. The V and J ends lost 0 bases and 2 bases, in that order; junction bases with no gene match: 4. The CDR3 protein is CASSLVWDRGNYGYTF. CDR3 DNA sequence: TGTGCCAGCAGCTTGGTTTGGGACAGGGGCAACTATGGCTACACCTTC.

The CDR3, as DNA: TGTGCCAGCTTTCAGGGCTCTGGAAACACCATATATTTT. Translating it yields CASFQGSGNTIYF. V is TRBV6-6 and J is TRBJ1-3; perhaps TRBD1 as D (5 bases). Germline CDR1 and CDR2: MNHNY and SVGAGI (reference sequence). The CDR3 spans 13 residues. Trimming took 8 bases from V and 0 from J, leaving 8 bases between them.

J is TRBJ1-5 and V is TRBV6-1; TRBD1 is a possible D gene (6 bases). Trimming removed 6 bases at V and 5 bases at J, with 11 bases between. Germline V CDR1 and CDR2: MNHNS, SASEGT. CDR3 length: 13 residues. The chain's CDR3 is CASRQGIHQPQHF. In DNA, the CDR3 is TGTGCCAGCAGACAGGGAATTCATCAGCCCCAGCATTTT.

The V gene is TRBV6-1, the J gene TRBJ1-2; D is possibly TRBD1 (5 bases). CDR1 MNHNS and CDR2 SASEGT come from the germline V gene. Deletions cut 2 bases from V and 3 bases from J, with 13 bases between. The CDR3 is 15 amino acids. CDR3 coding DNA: TGTGCCAGCAGTGAAAGGGTCGCGGGGGACTATGGCTACACCTTC. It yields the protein CASSERVAGDYGYTF.

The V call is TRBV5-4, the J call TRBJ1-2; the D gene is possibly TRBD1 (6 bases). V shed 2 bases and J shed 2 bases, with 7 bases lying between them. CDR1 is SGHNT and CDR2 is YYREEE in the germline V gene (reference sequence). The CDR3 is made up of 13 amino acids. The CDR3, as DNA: TGTGCCAGCAGCTTTACAGGGAACTATGGCTACACCTTC. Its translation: CASSFTGNYGYTF.

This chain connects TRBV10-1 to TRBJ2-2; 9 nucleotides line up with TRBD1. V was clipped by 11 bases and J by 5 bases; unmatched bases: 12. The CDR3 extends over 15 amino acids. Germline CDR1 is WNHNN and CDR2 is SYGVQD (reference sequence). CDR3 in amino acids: CAGFNRGRVTGELFF. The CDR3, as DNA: TGCGCCGGGTTCAACAGGGGGCGCGTAACCGGGGAGCTGTTTTTT.

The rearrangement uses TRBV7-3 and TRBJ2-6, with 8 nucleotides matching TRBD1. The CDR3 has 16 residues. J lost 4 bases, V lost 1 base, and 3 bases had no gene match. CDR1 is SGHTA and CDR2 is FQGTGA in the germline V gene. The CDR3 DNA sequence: TGTGCCAGCAGCTTAAACAGGGGGTTAGGGGCCAACGTCCTGACTTTC. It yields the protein CASSLNRGLGANVLTF.

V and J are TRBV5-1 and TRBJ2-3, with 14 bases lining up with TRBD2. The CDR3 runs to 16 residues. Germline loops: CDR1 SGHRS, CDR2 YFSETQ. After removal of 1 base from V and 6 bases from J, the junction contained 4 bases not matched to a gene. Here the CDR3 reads CASSLQGLAGVDTQYF. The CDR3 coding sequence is TGCGCCAGCAGCTTGCAGGGACTAGCGGGAGTTGATACGCAGTATTTT.

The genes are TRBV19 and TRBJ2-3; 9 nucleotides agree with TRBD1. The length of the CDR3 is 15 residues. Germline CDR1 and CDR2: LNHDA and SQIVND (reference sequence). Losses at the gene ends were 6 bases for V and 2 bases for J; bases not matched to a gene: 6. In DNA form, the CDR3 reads TGTGCCAGTAGCCGAGGGACAGGGCTCACAGATACGCAGTATTTT. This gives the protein CASSRGTGLTDTQYF.

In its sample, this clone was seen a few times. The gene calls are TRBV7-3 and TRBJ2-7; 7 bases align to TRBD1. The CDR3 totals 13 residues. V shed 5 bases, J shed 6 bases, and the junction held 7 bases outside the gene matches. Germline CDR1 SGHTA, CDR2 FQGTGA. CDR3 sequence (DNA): TGTGCCAGCAGCCAGTCACAGGGGACCGAGCAGTACTTC. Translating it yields CASSQSQGTEQYF.

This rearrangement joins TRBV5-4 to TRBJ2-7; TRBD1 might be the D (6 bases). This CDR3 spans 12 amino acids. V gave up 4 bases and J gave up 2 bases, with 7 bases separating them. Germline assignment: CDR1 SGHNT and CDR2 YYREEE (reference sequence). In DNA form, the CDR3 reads TGTGCCAGCAGCCGGGACACCTACGAGCAGTACTTC. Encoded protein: CASSRDTYEQYF.